This T cell receptor (beta chain) is from a study of blood T cell repertoires in COVID-19. From germline, CDR1 is MDHEN and CDR2 SYDVKM. Trimming removed 7 bases from V and 3 bases from J, with 16 bases in between. This CDR3 region has 15 residues. Assay used: immunoSEQ multiplex PCR; TCRdb lists only in-frame clones, some missing. The table includes hundreds of thousands of clones, around 90% detected once. There are a few counts of this clone. The V and J genes are TRBV28 and TRBJ1-3, with D unclear. This receptor was identified in a woman aged 40 to 49 with COVID-19, enrolled during active disease. Sample: peripheral blood. CDR3: CASKSTRFLGNTIYF. The CDR3 coding sequence is TGTGCCAGCAAATCCACCAGATTCCTTGGAAACACCATATATTTT.